This T cell receptor beta chain comes out of a study of cytomegalovirus exposure and HLA in healthy donors. Regarding this clone: Its matching antigen is unknown.

Study-level results: The classifier, whose performance was assessed in both the original and validation cohorts, reportedly diagnosed cytomegalovirus status with high specificity and sensitivity.

The V gene's germline CDR1 is MRHNA and CDR2 SNTAGT. V gave up 0 bases and J gave up 2 bases, with 11 bases separating them. The CDR3 is made up of 16 amino acids. The PCR was carried out with 60 Vbeta primers and 13 Jbeta primers. The repertoire was sequenced with immunoSEQ multiplex PCR; TCRdb's copy has only in-frame clones and lacks some. Seen here are about 200,000 clones, about 76% observed once, and the top ten hold 1.5% to 2%. V gene TRBV6-4 combines with J gene TRBJ2-1; no reliable D call. The TCR comes from a woman aged 45 to 65 in good health and CMV-seronegative. The sequencing input was PBMCs. The CDR3 reads CASSDSPVSPYNEQFF. CDR3 DNA: TGTGCCAGCAGTGACTCGCCAGTTAGCCCCTACAATGAGCAGTTCTTC.